This TCR beta chain appears in the sequencing data of a study of beta chain features in type 1 diabetes (dated by TCRdb to the late 2010s). About the investigation overall: Patients and healthy donors did not differ in mean age, gender distribution, total cell number or subset yield. A total of 90 million to 120 million sorted cells were examined across all samples, and a strong correlation was observed between cell number per subset and RNA yield. In the study, recently diagnosed type 1 diabetes patients and matched healthy donors were compared on the TCRB repertoires of their sorted circulating CD4+ T cell subsets. Whereas all 30 or so donors provided naive and central memory subsets, regulatory and stem cell-like memory subsets were isolated from just 8 patients and roughly 8 healthy donors.

Each donor gave one peripheral blood draw, averaging roughly 0.11 L, which was collected into heparinised tubes. Naive, central memory, regulatory and stem cell-like memory CD4+ T cells were sorted on a BD FACSAria II using a panel including CD45RO, CCR7, CD25, CD127, CD95 and CD27. A purity above 98% was achieved for all sorted populations. PBMCs were isolated immediately by Lymphoprep density gradient centrifugation and stained directly without culture. So that batch effects would be minimized, each experiment stained and sorted samples in pairs, pairing one healthy donor with one patient. Reading the germline V gene gives CDR1 SGHDT and CDR2 YYEEEE. Trimming takes 0 bases from V and 0 bases from J, and the germline ends sit 7 bases apart. The CDR3 measures 16 amino acids from cysteine to phenylalanine. Only CDR3 DNA is held: 48 bases, read in frame from base 1. The entire isolated RNA was reverse transcribed using the High Capacity cDNA Reverse Transcription Kit, and thus expressed TCRB transcripts were sequenced. Deep immunoSEQ sequencing was applied to naive, central memory and regulatory T cell samples, giving an average of roughly 3.5 million total reads per sample. Sorted cells were lysed in RLT buffer, and RNA was extracted using DNase-treated RNeasy Micro or Mini kits according to cell number. To prevent cross-contamination, every cell subset was processed on its own, while patient and healthy donor samples were processed together. TCRB sequences were amplified from cDNA with the immunoSEQ multiplex PCR, producing 87-bp fragments spanning the CDR3 region. Amplicons were sequenced on the Illumina HiSeq platform. The authors' analysis ran thus. Synthetic template baselines were used to correct PCR bias computationally, reads within Hamming distance 2 were collapsed, and singletons that could not be merged were discarded. Reads were aligned to IMGT to assign V, D and J genes, CDR3 length, and insertions or deletions at six rearrangement sites. Clonotype counts were normalized to sorted cell number within each subset before computing true diversity and Gini coefficients with the tcR R package. The overlap coefficient, calculated on TCRB nucleotide sequences, was used to quantify repertoire sharing. TCRdb took this table from immuneACCESS and kept in-frame rearrangements with V and J called. Such tables lack part of the clones; where checked against another copy, unresolved V genes explain under half of the gap, and the rest is unexplained. The DNA gave D and trimming, while V, J and clone size come from that table. For this sample the table gives around 250,000 clones, of which about 25% were detected only once. Under 4.5% of the sample is held by the ten biggest clonotypes.

Comment on this clone: Its antigen has not been determined. Base qualities are not provided; no much larger clone lies one nucleotide away.

What the work shows at the level of the full study, not this receptor alone: Because cDNA rather than genomic DNA was sequenced, highly expressing activated cells could have been over-represented, although no difference in activation and CD3 levels was found between groups. Because small numbers of individuals were included in the HLA sub-analyses, any influence of HLA type on TCRB rearrangement was left unresolved. Naive, central memory and regulatory TCRB repertoires appeared to be more similar among patients than among healthy donors. Type 1 diabetes patients showed a moderate but significant shortening of TCRB CDR3 length in all four CD4+ subsets. PCR may preferentially amplify shorter templates, but because patient and control samples were amplified and corrected together, any resulting skew would affect both groups equally. Fewer insertions and more nucleotide deletions at VDJ recombination sites were observed in patients with type 1 diabetes, implying thymic rearrangement abnormalities.

Material: central memory CD4+ T cells from blood. The chain uses TRBV5-6 and TRBJ2-6; there is no confident call for the D gene. The source of this sequence is a man in his thirties or forties in good health. At the DNA level, the sequence is TGTGCCAGCAGCTTGGCCCTGGACTCTGGGGCCAACGTCCTGACTTTC. This gives the protein CASSLALDSGANVLTF.